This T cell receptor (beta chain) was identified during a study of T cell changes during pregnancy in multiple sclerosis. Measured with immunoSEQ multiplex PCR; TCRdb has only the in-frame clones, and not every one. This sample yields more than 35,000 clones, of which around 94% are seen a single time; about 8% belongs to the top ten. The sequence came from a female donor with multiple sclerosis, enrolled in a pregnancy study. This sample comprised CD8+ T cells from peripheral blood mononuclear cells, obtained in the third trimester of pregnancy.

The CDR3 nucleotides read TGTGCCAGCAGCGGTGTGGGGGCCTATGGCTACACCTTC. Translated: CASSGVGAYGYTF. The chain has TRBV7-6 and TRBJ1-2; TRBD1 is a possible D gene (6 bases). The CDR3 is made up of 13 amino acids. The V and J ends lost 5 bases and 4 bases respectively, with 11 bases between them. Germline V gives CDR1 SGHVS, CDR2 FNYEAQ. Together with reference TRBV7-6 and TRBJ1-2, the CDR3 gives the full variable domain: GAGVSQSPRYKVTKRGQDVALRCDPISGHVSLYWYRQALGQGPEFLTYFNYEAQQDKSGLPNDRFSAERPEGSISTLTIQRTEQRDSAMYRCASSGVGAYGYTFGSGTRLTVV.